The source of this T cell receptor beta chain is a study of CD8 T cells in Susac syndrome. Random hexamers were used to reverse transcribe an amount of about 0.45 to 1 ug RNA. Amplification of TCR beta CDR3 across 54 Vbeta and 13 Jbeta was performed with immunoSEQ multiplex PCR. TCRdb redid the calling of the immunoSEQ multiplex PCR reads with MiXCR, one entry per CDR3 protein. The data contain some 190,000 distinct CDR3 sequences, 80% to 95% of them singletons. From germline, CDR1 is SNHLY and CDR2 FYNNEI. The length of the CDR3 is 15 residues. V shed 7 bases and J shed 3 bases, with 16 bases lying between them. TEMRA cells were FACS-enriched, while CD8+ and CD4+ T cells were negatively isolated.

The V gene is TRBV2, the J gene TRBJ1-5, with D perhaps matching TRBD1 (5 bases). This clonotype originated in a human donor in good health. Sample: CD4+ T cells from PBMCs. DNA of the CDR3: TGTGCCAGCACCCCGGCTGGGACGGCCAATCAGCCCCAGCATTTT. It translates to CASTPAGTANQPQHF.